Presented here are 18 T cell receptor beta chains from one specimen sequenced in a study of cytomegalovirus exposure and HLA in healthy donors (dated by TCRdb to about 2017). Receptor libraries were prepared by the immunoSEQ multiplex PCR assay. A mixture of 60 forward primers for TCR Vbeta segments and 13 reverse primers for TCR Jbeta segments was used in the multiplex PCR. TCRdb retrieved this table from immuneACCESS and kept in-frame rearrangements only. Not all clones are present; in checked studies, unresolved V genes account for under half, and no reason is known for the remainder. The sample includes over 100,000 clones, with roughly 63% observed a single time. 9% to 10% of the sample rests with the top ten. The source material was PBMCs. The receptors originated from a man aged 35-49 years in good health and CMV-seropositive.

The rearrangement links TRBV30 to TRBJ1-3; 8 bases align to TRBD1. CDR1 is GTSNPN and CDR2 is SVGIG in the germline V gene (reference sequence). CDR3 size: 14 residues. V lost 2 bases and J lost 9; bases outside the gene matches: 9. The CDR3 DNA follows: TGTGCCTGGAGTCCCGACAGGGGAGAGAGCACCATATATTTT. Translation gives CAWSPDRGESTIYF. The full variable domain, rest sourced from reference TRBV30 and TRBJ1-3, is SQTIHQWPATLVQPVGSPLSLECTVEGTSNPNLYWYRQAAGRGLQLLFYSVGIGQISSEVPQNLSASRPQDRQFILSSKKLLLSDSGFYLCAWSPDRGESTIYFGEGSWLTVV.

The CDR3 region has the DNA TGCGCCAGCAGCCAGGAGGAAGGGACAGGTGGTTCACCCCTCCACTTT. Translated: CASSQEEGTGGSPLHF. The V and J genes are TRBV4-1 and TRBJ1-6; 8 nucleotides agree with TRBD1. V gave up 3 bases and J gave up 9 bases; unmatched junction bases: 10. Germline V lookup: CDR1 MGHRA, CDR2 YSYEKL. There are 16 residues in the CDR3.

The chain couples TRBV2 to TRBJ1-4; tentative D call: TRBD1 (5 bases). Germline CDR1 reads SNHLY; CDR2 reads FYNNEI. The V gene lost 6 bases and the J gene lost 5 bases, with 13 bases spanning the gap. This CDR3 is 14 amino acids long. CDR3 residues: CASRPGGVNEKLFF. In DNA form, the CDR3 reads TGTGCCAGCAGACCCGGGGGGGTAAATGAAAAACTGTTTTTT.

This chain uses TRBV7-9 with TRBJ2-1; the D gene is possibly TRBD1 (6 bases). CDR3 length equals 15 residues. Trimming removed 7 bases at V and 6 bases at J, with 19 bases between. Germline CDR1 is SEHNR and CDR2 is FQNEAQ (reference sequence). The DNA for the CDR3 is TGTGCCAGCACCATTCCCACAGGGTTAACCAATGAGCAGTTCTTC. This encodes CASTIPTGLTNEQFF.

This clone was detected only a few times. CDR3 residues: CASSSSGRSYNEQFF. The CDR3 coding sequence is TGTGCCAGCAGCTCCAGCGGGAGGTCCTACAATGAGCAGTTCTTC. The V gene is TRBV7-3, the J gene TRBJ2-1; 9 bases are a match to TRBD2. From germline, CDR1 is SGHTA and CDR2 FQGTGA. The trim removed 4 bases at V and 1 base at J, leaving 2 bases unmatched. The CDR3 spans 15 residues.

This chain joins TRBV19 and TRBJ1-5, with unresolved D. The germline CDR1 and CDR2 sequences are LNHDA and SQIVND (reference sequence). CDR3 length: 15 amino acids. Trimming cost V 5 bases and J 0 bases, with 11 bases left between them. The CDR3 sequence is CASSPSVHSNQPQHF. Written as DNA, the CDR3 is TGTGCCAGTAGTCCCTCCGTACATAGCAATCAGCCCCAGCATTTT.

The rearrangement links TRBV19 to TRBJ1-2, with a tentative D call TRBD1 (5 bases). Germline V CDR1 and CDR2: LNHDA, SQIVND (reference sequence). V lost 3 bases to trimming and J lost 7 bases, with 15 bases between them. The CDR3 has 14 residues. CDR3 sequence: CASSMGRSAGGYTF. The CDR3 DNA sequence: TGTGCCAGTAGTATGGGGCGTTCGGCTGGTGGCTACACCTTC.

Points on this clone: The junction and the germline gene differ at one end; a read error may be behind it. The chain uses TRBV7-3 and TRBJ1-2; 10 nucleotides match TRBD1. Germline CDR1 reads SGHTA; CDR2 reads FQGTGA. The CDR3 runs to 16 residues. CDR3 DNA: TGTGCCAGCAACTTAAGAGGGACAGGGGCTAACTATGGCTACACCTTC. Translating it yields CASNLRGTGANYGYTF. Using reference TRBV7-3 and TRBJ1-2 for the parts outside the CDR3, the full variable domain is GAGVSQTPSNKVTEKGKYVELRCDPISGHTALYWYRQSLGQGPEFLIYFQGTGAADDSGLPNDRFFAVRPEGSVSTLKIQRTERGDSAVYLCASNLRGTGANYGYTFGSGTRLTVV.

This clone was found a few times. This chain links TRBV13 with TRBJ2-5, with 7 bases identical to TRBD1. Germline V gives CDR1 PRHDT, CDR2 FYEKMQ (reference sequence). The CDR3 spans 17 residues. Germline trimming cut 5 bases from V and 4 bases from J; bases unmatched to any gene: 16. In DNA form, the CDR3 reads TGTGCCAGCAGCCTTCTCGCGGGTCAGGGGGACGGAGAGACCCAGTACTTC. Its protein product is CASSLLAGQGDGETQYF.

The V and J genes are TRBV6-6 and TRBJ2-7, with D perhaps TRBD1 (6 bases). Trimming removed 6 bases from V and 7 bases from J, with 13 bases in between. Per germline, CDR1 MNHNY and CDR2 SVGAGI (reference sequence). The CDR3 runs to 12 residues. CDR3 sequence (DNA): TGTGCCAGCAGACCACAGGGATGGGAGCAGTACTTC. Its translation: CASRPQGWEQYF.

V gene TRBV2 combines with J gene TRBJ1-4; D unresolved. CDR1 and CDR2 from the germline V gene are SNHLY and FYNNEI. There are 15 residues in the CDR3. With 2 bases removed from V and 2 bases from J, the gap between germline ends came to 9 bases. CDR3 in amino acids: CASSEWRATNEKLFF. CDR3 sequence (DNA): TGTGCCAGCAGTGAATGGAGGGCGACTAATGAAAAACTGTTTTTT. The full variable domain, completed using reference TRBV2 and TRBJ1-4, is EPEVTQTPSHQVTQMGQEVILRCVPISNHLYFYWYRQILGQKVEFLVSFYNNEISEKSEIFDDQFSVERPDGSNFTLKIRSTKLEDSAMYFCASSEWRATNEKLFFGSGTQLSVL.

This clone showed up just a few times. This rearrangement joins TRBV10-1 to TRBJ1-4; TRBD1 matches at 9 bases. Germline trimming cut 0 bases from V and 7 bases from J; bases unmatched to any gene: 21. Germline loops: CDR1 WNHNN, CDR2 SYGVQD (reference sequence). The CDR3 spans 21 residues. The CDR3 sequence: CASSESSKRTWGQGGAEKLFF. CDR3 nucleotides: TGCGCCAGCAGTGAGTCGAGTAAGAGGACGTGGGGACAGGGTGGGGCTGAAAAACTGTTTTTT.

CDR3 in DNA: TGTGCCAGCAGTGACACAGATAGCAATCAGCCCCAGCATTTT. Protein sequence: CASSDTDSNQPQHF. This chain links TRBV6-1 with TRBJ1-5; no firm D call. The length of the CDR3 is 14 residues. Trimming took off 3 bases at V and 0 bases at J, with 6 bases between the two ends. CDR1 and CDR2 (germline): MNHNS, SASEGT.

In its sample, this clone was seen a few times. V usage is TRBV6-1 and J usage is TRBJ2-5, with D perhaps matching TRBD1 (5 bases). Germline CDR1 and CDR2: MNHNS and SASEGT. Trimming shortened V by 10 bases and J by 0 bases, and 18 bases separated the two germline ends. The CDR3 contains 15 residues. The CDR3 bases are TGTGCCACCGATTGGGGCGTGCAGTACCAAGAGACCCAGTACTTC. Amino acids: CATDWGVQYQETQYF.

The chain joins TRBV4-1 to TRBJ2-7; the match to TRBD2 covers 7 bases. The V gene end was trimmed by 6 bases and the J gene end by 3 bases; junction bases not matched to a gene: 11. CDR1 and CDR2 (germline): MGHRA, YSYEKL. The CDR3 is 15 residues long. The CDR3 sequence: CASRLMSGAVYEQYF. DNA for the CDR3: TGCGCCAGCAGGCTGATGAGCGGGGCGGTCTACGAGCAGTACTTC.

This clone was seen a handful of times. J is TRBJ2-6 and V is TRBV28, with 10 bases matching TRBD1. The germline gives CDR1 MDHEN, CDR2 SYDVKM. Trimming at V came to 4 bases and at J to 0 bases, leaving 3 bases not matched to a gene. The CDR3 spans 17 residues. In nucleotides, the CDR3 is TGTGCCAGCAGTTCGGGACAGGGGAGCTCTGGGGCCAACGTCCTGACTTTC. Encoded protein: CASSSGQGSSGANVLTF.

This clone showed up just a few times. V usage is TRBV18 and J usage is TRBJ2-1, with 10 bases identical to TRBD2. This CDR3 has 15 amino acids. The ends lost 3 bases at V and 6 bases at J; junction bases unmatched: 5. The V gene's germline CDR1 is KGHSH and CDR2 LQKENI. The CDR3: CASSPAGTSANEQFF. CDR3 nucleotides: TGTGCCAGCTCACCGGCCGGGACTAGCGCCAATGAGCAGTTCTTC.

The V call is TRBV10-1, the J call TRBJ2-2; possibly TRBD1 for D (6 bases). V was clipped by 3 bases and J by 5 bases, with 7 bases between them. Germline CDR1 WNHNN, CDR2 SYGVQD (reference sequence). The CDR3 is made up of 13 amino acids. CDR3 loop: CASSEQGTGELFF. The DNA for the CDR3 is TGCGCCAGCAGTGAACAGGGAACCGGGGAGCTGTTTTTT.